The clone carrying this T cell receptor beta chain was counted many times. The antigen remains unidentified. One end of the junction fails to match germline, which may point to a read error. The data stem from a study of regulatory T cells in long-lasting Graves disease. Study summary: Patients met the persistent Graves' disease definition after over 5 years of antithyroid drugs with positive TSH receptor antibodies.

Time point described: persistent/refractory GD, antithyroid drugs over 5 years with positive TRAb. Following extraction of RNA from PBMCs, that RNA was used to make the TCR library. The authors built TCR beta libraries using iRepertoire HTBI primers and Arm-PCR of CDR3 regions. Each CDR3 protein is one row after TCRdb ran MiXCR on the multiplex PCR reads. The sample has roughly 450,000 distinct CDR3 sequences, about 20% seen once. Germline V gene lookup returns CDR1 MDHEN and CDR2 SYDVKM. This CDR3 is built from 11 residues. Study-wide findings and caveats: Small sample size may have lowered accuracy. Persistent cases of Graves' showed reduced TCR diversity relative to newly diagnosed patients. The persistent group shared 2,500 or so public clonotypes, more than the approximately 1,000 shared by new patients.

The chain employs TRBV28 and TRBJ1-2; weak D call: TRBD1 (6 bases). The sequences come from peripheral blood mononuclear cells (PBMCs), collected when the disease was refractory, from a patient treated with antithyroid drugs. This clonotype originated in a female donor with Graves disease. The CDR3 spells CASTDRGGSRF. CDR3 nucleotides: TGTGCCAGCACCGATAGGGGGGGAAGCCGCTTC.